This is a list of T cell receptor beta chains from one sample in a study of human T cells and chemical hapten exposure. TCRdb re-called the RACE reads through MiXCR, storing one row per CDR3 protein. The sample lists around 120,000 distinct CDR3 sequences; approximately 13% were seen once. The sample was whole blood, taken in connection with sensitization to the hapten diphenylcyclopropenone (DPC). Receptors originate from a woman younger than 30 with alopecia areata. Some clones in this sample may be carry-over from other donors' samples. Each CDR3 is given with its conserved first and last residue. D genes are given only for firm matches. Size is omitted from some rows. Given values are once, few, many or a class for expanded clones.

V: TRBV5-4; J: TRBJ2-3; D: -; size: -; length: 19; DNA: TGTGCCAGCAGCCGTGACCGGGATTTTGGTCTCGGGGGCACAGATACGCAGTATTTT; CDR3: CASSRDRDFGLGGTDTQYF
V: TRBV13; J: TRBJ2-3; D: -; size: many; length: 12; DNA: TGTGCCAGCAAAAACAGCACAGATACGCAGTATTTT; CDR3: CASKNSTDTQYF
V: TRBV9; J: TRBJ1-6; D: -; size: many; length: 14; DNA: TGTGCCAGCAGCGTAAATGGGGGACAATCACCCCTCCACTTT; CDR3: CASSVNGGQSPLHF
V: TRBV7-3; J: TRBJ1-1; D: -; size: few; length: 14; DNA: TGTGCCAGCAGCTTAAACGGACAGAACACTGAAGCTTTCTTT; CDR3: CASSLNGQNTEAFF
V: TRBV7-9; J: TRBJ1-4; D: -; size: -; length: 13; DNA: TGTGCCAGCAGCGCTGGGACAAATGAAAAACTGTTTTTT; CDR3: CASSAGTNEKLFF
V: TRBV7-6; J: TRBJ2-5; D: TRBD2; size: -; length: 15; DNA: TGTGCCAGCAGCTTAGCGGCAGCGGGAAAAGAGACCCAGTACTTC; CDR3: CASSLAAAGKETQYF
V: TRBV9; J: TRBJ1-1; D: -; size: -; length: 14; DNA: TGTGCCAGCAGCGTAGGTAGCTTGAACACTGAAGCTTTCTTT; CDR3: CASSVGSLNTEAFF
V: TRBV9; J: TRBJ1-4; D: -; size: -; length: 16; DNA: TGTGCCAGCAGCGTAGATAAGGGACACGCTTTAGAAAAACTGTTTTTT; CDR3: CASSVDKGHALEKLFF
V: TRBV30; J: TRBJ1-2; D: -; size: few; length: 14; DNA: TGTGCCTGGAAAGAGGGACAATCAGGCTTTGGCTACACCTTC; CDR3: CAWKEGQSGFGYTF
V: TRBV5-1; J: TRBJ2-1; D: -; size: many; length: 12; DNA: TGCGCCAGCAGCCCTACAGGGTATGAGCAGTTCTTC; CDR3: CASSPTGYEQFF
V: TRBV20-1; J: TRBJ2-7; D: TRBD2; size: few; length: 15; DNA: TGCAGTGCTAGAGCTAGCGGGGGACTTACCTACGAGCAGTACTTC; CDR3: CSARASGGLTYEQYF
V: TRBV5-8; J: TRBJ1-2; D: -; size: -; length: 15; DNA: TGTGCCAGCAGCTTATATCACACCACGAACTATGGCTACACCTTC; CDR3: CASSLYHTTNYGYTF
V: TRBV4-3; J: TRBJ2-7; D: TRBD1; size: many; length: 15; DNA: TGCGCCAGCAGCCCCGGGACAGGGGCCTCCTACGAGCAGTACTTC; CDR3: CASSPGTGASYEQYF
V: TRBV20-1; J: TRBJ2-3; D: -; size: -; length: 13; DNA: TGCAGTGCTAGCTTCGGAGGCACAGATACGCAGTATTTT; CDR3: CSASFGGTDTQYF
V: TRBV6-2/TRBV6-3; J: TRBJ1-5; D: TRBD1; size: many; length: 17; DNA: TGTGCCAGCAGTCGGCAGACAGGGCGGGAGGGCAATCAGCCCCAGCATTTT; CDR3: CASSRQTGREGNQPQHF
V: TRBV7-6; J: TRBJ1-4; D: TRBD1; size: many; length: 20; DNA: TGTGCCAGCAGCGAACACCGACCGGGACAGGGGCCTGGAGCTAATGAAAAACTGTTTTTT; CDR3: CASSEHRPGQGPGANEKLFF
V: TRBV19; J: TRBJ2-1; D: -; size: -; length: 16; DNA: TGTGCCAGTAGTATCCCAGGGGGGCCTACTGCCGAACTGCAGTTCTTC; CDR3: CASSIPGGPTAELQFF
V: TRBV20-1; J: TRBJ2-3; D: TRBD2; size: few; length: 14; DNA: TGCAGTGCCATGACCGGGGGGAGGACAGATACGCAGTATTTT; CDR3: CSAMTGGRTDTQYF
V: TRBV7-9; J: TRBJ2-2; D: TRBD1; size: many; length: 15; DNA: TGTGCCAGCATCCCACCACAGGGGTCCCCCGGGGAGCTGTTTTTT; CDR3: CASIPPQGSPGELFF
V: TRBV6-1; J: TRBJ1-6; D: TRBD1; size: -; length: 15; DNA: TGTGCCAGCAGTGTACCGGGACAGTCTAATTCACCCCTCTCCTTT; CDR3: CASSVPGQSNSPLSF
V: TRBV9; J: TRBJ1-2; D: -; size: many; length: 16; DNA: TGTGCCAGCAGCGCTGGGCCGAACAACATTAACTATGGCTACACCTTC; CDR3: CASSAGPNNINYGYTF
V: TRBV6-2/TRBV6-3; J: TRBJ2-3; D: -; size: many; length: 15; DNA: TGTGCCAGCAGCAAAAAGGGATCTTCCCCAGATACGCAGTATTTT; CDR3: CASSKKGSSPDTQYF
V: TRBV28; J: TRBJ2-7; D: -; size: -; length: 12; DNA: TGTGCCAGCAGTTTATTGGTTCACGAGCAGTACTTC; CDR3: CASSLLVHEQYF
V: TRBV11-2; J: TRBJ2-3; D: TRBD1; size: many; length: 16; DNA: TGTGCCAGCAGTCCGACCGGGACAGGGTTTTTGAATACGCAGTATTTT; CDR3: CASSPTGTGFLNTQYF
V: TRBV7-9; J: TRBJ1-2; D: TRBD1; size: many; length: 15; DNA: TGTGCCAGCAGCTCCCAAACGGACAGGGGGTATGGCTACACCTTC; CDR3: CASSSQTDRGYGYTF
V: TRBV5-1; J: TRBJ2-1; D: TRBD2; size: many; length: 14; DNA: TGCGCCAGCAGCTTGGTAGCGGGGGGAAATGAGCAGTTCTTC; CDR3: CASSLVAGGNEQFF
V: TRBV5-4; J: TRBJ1-4; D: -; size: -; length: 11; DNA: TGTGCCAGCCAAGACGGTGAAAAACTGTTTTTT; CDR3: CASQDGEKLFF